This TCR beta chain was sequenced during a study of blood T cell repertoires in COVID-19. Study-wide context: COVID-19 samples from acute and convalescent phases originated in the United States, Italy and Spain.

Donors of Cohort 3 who recovered were those that had two negative PCRs, clearance, or symptom resolution. How the authors handled the data: From reference gene primer amplification, estimates of nucleated cell counts were derived. Data came from immunoSEQ multiplex PCR; TCRdb stores just in-frame clones and leaves some out. V, J and clone size reflect that table, while D and trimming were determined from the DNA. The sample yields approximately 380,000 clones, around 89% seen once. The CDR3 is 14 residues long. Germline CDR1 is WSHSY and CDR2 is SAAADI. V shed 6 bases, J shed 1 base, and the junction held 5 bases outside the gene matches.

The clonotype comes from a woman between 18 and 29 years old who had recovered from COVID-19. The genes are TRBV10-2 and TRBJ1-1; 7 bases match TRBD1. Sequenced input: PBMCs or T cells enriched from blood (not recorded which). The CDR3 here is CASRMGTANTEAFF. For the CDR3, the DNA is TGCGCCAGCAGGATGGGGACAGCGAACACTGAAGCTTTCTTT.